Described below is a single T cell receptor (beta chain) sequence and its context. The data derive from a study of blood T cells in healthy people across ages. Primers used in a second PCR of about 7 to 12 cycles were a sample-barcoded 5' primer and a J-beta primer mix. Each cDNA molecule was tagged by a template-switch adaptor that had 12 random nucleotides. TCRdb reprocessed the 5' RACE reads via MiXCR and lists one record per CDR3 protein. The sample shows fewer than 950,000 distinct CDR3 sequences, approximately 55% of them seen only once. This sequence was found in a man older than 75 in good health. The specimen sequenced was blood.

The DNA for the CDR3 is TGTGCCAGCAGCTTAGAAGGACTAGCGTCCTACAATGAGCAGTACTTC. This codes for CASSLEGLASYNEQYF. The chain has TRBV7-2 and TRBJ2-1; 9 nucleotides agree with TRBD2. TRBJ2-7 explains the end of the DNA better; the J call may be wrong. Germline V gene lookup returns CDR1 SGHTA and CDR2 FQGNSA. The CDR3 is 16 residues long.